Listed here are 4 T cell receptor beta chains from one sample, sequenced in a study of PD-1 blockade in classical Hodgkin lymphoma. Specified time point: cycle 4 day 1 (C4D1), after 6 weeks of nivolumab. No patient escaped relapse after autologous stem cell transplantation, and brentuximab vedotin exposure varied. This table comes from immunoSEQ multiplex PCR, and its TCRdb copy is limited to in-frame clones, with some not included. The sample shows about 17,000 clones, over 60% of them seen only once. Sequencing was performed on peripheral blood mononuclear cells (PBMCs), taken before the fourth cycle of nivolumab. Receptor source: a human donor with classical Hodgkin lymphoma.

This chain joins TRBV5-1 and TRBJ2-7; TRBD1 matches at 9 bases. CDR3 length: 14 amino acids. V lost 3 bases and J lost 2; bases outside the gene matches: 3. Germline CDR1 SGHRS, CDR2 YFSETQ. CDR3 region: CASSYRGLTYEQYF. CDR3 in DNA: TGCGCCAGCAGCTACAGGGGGCTTACCTACGAGCAGTACTTC.

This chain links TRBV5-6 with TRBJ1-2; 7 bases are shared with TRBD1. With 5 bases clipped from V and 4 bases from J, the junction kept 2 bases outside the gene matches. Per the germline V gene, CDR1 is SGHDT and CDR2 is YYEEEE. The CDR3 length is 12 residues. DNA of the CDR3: TGTGCCAGCAGGCAGGGGGTCTATGGCTACACCTTC. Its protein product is CASRQGVYGYTF.

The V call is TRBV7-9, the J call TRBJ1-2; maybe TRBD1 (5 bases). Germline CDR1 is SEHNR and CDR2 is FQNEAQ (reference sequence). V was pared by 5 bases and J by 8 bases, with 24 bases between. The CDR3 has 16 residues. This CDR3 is CASSPGLGRAMGGYTF. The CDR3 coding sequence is TGTGCCAGCAGCCCAGGACTGGGCAGGGCAATGGGGGGCTACACCTTC.

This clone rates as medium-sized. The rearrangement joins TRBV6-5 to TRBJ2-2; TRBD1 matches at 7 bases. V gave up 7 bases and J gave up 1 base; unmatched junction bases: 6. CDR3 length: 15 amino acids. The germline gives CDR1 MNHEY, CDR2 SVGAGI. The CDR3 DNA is TGTGCCAGCACCTATAACAGGGGGAACACCGGGGAGCTGTTTTTT. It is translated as CASTYNRGNTGELFF.